Below, 9 T cell receptor beta chains from the same sample are listed, as sequenced in a study of tumor-infiltrating lymphocytes in primary liver carcinoma. Synthesis of TCR beta cDNA was carried out from 450 to 650 ng total RNA with a constant-region primer. What produced the TCR beta libraries was three nested multiplex PCR rounds using slightly modified ARM-PCR. Both of the initial two PCR rounds ran for 10 cycles and employed TRBV1-TRBV30 forward primers alongside a C-beta reverse primer. TCRdb re-called the multiplex PCR reads with MiXCR, one entry per CDR3 protein. The table records about 320,000 distinct CDR3 sequences, about 62% of them present only once. They got blood RNA out of unsorted whole blood and also pulled out germline DNA. The sequenced material came from peripheral blood. Receptors originate from a man aged 40-49 years with primary liver carcinoma and hepatitis B virus infection.

As for this clonotype: At one end the junction does not follow the germline gene, possibly because of a read error. J is TRBJ2-1 and V is TRBV5-4; D gene unclear. CDR1 is SGHNT and CDR2 is YYREEE in the germline V gene (reference sequence). The CDR3 loop spans 14 amino acids. The DNA for the CDR3 is TGTGCCAGCAGCTTGGGAGGACCGTCGGGTGAGCGGTTCTTC. Protein product: CASSLGGPSGERFF.

In regard to this clonotype: One junction end disagrees with the germline gene, perhaps due to a read error. J is TRBJ2-5 and V is TRBV29-1; D may be TRBD1 (6 bases). CDR1 is SQVTM and CDR2 is ANQGSEA in the germline V gene. The CDR3 runs to 16 residues. CDR3 nucleotides: TGCAGCGTCCTTAAGGGGGTCTGCAGGAGCAAAGAGACCCTGTACTTC. It translates to CSVLKGVCRSKETLYF.

CDR3 coding DNA: TGCAGCGTTGGTCGGGGGGACCATGGCTACACCTTC. Translating gives CSVGRGDHGYTF. The J gene is TRBJ1-2, the V gene TRBV29-1, with D perhaps matching TRBD1 (5 bases). Trimming removed 4 bases at V and 6 bases at J, with 12 bases between. The CDR3 covers 12 residues. The V gene's germline CDR1 is SQVTM and CDR2 ANQGSEA.

On this clonotype itself: A read error may account for a junction end that differs from germline. This chain links TRBV11-2 with TRBJ2-1, with 8 positions matching TRBD2. The V gene's germline CDR1 is SGHAT and CDR2 FQNNGV. The CDR3 sequence is 17 residues long. CDR3 residues: CAGSLDRGGRFYNEQSF. CDR3 nucleotide sequence: TGTGCCGGCAGCTTAGATAGGGGCGGGAGGTTCTACAATGAGCAGTCCTTC.

This clonotype occurred a few times. J is TRBJ1-1 and V is TRBV25-1; 10 bases match TRBD1. Germline V gives CDR1 MGHDK, CDR2 SYGVNS. With V trimmed by 7 bases and J by 5 bases, 7 bases remained unmatched. There are 14 residues in the CDR3. CDR3 amino acids: CASTGDRGLTEAFF. The CDR3 DNA reads TGTGCCAGCACCGGTGACAGGGGGCTAACTGAAGCTTTCTTT.

On this clonotype: Just one base apart from a much larger clone, this may be a read error. The chain is built from TRBV4-1 and TRBJ1-2; TRBD1 is a possible D gene (5 bases). With 5 bases removed from V and 2 bases from J, the gap between germline ends came to 12 bases. CDR1 is MGHRA, CDR2 YSYEKL, per germline. The CDR3 spans 14 residues. For the CDR3, the DNA is TGCGCCAGCAGCTGGACGGCAGGGAACTATGGCTACACCTTC. Residues: CASSWTAGNYGYTF.

A word on this clonotype: Just one base apart from a much larger clone, this may be a read error. The chain couples TRBV7-8 to TRBJ1-6, with D hard to call. Per germline, CDR1 SGHVS and CDR2 FQNEAQ. The CDR3 contains 15 residues. The CDR3, as DNA: TGTGCCAGCAGCTTAGAGGAAACCTATTATTCACCCCTCCACTTT. Protein sequence: CASSLEETYYSPLHF.

Points on this clonotype: With a much larger clone just one base away, this may be a read error. The CDR3 bases are TGTGCCAGCAGCTTACAAATGAACACTGAAGCTCTCTTT. It translates to CASSLQMNTEALF. The V and J genes are TRBV6-5 and TRBJ1-1; D remains unclear. The CDR3 length is 13 residues. The germline V gene has CDR1 MNHEY and CDR2 SVGAGI.

Regarding this clonotype: It may be a read error: a sequence one base away is much more abundant. Because it lacks the conserved phenylalanine or tryptophan at the end, this CDR3 is likely a read error. The chain has TRBV12-3 or TRBV12-4 and TRBJ2-1; the D gene is possibly TRBD1 (5 bases). V gave up 2 bases and J gave up 0 bases, with 8 bases separating them. This CDR3 is built from 15 residues. The CDR3 DNA reads TGTGCCAGCAGTTTATACAGGACCTCCTACAATGAGCAGTTCTCC. Protein sequence: CASSLYRTSYNEQFS.